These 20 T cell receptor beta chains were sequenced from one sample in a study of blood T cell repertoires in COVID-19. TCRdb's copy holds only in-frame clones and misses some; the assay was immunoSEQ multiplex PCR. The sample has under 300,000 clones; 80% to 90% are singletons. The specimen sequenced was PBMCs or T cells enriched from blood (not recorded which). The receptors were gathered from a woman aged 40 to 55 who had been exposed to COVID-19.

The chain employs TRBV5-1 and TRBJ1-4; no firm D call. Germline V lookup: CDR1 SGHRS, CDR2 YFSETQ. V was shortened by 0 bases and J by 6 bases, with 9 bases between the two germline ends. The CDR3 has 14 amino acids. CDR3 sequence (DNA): TGCGCCAGCAGCTTGGCTAGCGTCGATGAAAAACTGTTTTTT. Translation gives CASSLASVDEKLFF. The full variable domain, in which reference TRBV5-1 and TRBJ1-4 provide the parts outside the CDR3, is KAGVTQTPRYLIKTRGQQVTLSCSPISGHRSVSWYQQTPGQGLQFLFEYFSETQRNKGNFPGRFSGRQFSNSRSEMNVSTLELGDSALYLCASSLASVDEKLFFGSGTQLSVL.

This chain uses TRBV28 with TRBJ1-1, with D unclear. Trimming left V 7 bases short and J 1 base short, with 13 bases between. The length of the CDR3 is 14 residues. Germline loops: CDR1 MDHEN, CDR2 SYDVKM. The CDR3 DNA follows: TGTGCCAGCAATTTTGTGGGCCGGAACACTGAAGCTTTCTTT. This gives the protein CASNFVGRNTEAFF.

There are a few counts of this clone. In DNA, the CDR3 is TGTGCCAGCAGTTACCGACTCGGAGTGGGAGTTAGTGAGCAGTTCTTC. This translates into CASSYRLGVGVSEQFF. The chain couples TRBV6-5 to TRBJ2-1; D is possibly TRBD2 (5 bases). Germline V gene lookup returns CDR1 MNHEY and CDR2 SVGAGI. There are 16 residues in the CDR3. Trimming took off 2 bases at V and 9 bases at J, with 20 bases between the two ends.

This chain's CDR3 is CASSPREGISGEPYEQYV. CDR3 nucleotides: TGTGCCAGCTCACCGAGGGAAGGAATTAGTGGAGAACCCTACGAGCAGTACGTC. The J gene is TRBJ2-7, the V gene TRBV18, with D possibly TRBD2 on 5 matching bases. The germline V and J ends were trimmed by 3 bases and 2 bases, with 23 bases remaining between them. The germline V gene has CDR1 KGHSH and CDR2 LQKENI. The CDR3 length is 18 residues.

The CDR3 bases are TGTGCCACCAGCAGAGAACTGGCAGGGGGAGAGACCCAGTACTTC. It specifies CATSRELAGGETQYF. The rearrangement uses TRBV15 and TRBJ2-5; 7 bases map to TRBD1. The CDR3 is made up of 15 amino acids. From germline, CDR1 is LNHNV and CDR2 YYDKDF (reference sequence). Unmatched junction bases numbered 5, after V lost 0 bases and J lost 4 bases.

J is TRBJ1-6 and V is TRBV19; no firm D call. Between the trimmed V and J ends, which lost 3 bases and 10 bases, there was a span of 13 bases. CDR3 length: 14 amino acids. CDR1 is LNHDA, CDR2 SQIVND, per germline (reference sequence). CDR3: CASSIAGLASPLHF. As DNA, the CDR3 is TGTGCCAGTAGTATCGCAGGCCTCGCCTCACCCCTCCACTTT.

CDR3 bases: TGTGCCAGCAGCCAAGATCGTGTTTATAATGAAAAACTGTTTTTT. It encodes CASSQDRVYNEKLFF. The rearrangement links TRBV14 to TRBJ1-4; D is unresolved. The germline V gene has CDR1 SGHDN and CDR2 FVKESK. The CDR3 length is 15 residues. The V gene lost 0 bases and the J gene lost 4 bases, with 9 bases spanning the gap.

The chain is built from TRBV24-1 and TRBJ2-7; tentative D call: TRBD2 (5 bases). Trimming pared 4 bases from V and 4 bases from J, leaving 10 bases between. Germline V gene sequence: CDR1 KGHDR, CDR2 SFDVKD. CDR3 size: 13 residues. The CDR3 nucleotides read TGTGCCACCAGTGACCCGGGAAGGTACGAGCAGTACTTC. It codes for CATSDPGRYEQYF.

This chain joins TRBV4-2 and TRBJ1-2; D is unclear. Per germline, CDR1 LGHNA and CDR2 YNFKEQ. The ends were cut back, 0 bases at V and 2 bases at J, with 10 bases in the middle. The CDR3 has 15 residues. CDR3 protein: CASSQETRENYGYTF. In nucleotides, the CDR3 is TGTGCCAGCAGCCAAGAGACCCGGGAAAACTATGGCTACACCTTC.

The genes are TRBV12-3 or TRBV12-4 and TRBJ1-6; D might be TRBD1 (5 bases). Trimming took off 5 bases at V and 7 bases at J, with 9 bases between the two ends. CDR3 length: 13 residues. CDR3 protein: CASSTQGNSPLHF. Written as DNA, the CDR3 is TGTGCCAGCAGTACGCAGGGAAATTCACCCCTCCACTTT.

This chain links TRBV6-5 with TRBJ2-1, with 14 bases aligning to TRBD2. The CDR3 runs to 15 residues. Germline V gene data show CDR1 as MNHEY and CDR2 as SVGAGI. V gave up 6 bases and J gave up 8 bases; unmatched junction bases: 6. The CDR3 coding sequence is TGTGCCAGCAGACCGGGACTAGCGGGAGTTGATGAGCAGTTCTTC. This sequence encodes CASRPGLAGVDEQFF.

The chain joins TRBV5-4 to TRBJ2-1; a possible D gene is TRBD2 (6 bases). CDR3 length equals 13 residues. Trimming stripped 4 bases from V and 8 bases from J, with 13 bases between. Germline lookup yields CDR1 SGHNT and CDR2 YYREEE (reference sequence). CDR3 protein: CASSTRGGDEQFF. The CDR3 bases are TGTGCCAGCAGCACGCGGGGTGGGGATGAGCAGTTCTTC.

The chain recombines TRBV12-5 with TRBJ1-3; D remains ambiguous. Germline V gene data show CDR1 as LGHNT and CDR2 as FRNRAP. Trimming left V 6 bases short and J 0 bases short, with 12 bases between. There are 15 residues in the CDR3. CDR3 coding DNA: TGTGCTAGTGGGGTGAGATTAAACTCTGGAAACACCATATATTTT. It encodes CASGVRLNSGNTIYF. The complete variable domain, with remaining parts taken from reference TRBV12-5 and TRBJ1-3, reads DARVTQTPRHKVTEMGQEVTMRCQPILGHNTVFWYRQTMMQGLELLAYFRNRAPLDDSGMPKDRFSAEMPDATLATLKIQPSEPRDSAVYFCASGVRLNSGNTIYFGEGSWLTVV.

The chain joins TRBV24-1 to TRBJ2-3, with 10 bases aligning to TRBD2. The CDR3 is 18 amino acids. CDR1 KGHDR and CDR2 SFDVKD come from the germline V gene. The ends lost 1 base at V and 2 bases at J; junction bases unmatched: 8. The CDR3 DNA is TGTGCCACCAGTGATTTATACGGTACTAGCGGGACCACAGATACGCAGTATTTT. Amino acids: CATSDLYGTSGTTDTQYF.

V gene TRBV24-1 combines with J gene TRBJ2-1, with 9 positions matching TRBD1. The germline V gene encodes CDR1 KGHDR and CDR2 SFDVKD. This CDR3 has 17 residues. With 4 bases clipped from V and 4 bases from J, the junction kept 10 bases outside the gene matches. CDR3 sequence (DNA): TGTGCCACCAGTGACCACCAGGGACAGGGTCTTTACAATGAGCAGTTCTTC. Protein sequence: CATSDHQGQGLYNEQFF.

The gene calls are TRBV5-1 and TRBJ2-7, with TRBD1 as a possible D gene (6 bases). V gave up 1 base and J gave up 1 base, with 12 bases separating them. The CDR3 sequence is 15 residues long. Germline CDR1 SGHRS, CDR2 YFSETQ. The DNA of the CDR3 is TGCGCCAGCAGCTTGAGGGACACGGGTTCCTACGAGCAGTACTTC. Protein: CASSLRDTGSYEQYF.

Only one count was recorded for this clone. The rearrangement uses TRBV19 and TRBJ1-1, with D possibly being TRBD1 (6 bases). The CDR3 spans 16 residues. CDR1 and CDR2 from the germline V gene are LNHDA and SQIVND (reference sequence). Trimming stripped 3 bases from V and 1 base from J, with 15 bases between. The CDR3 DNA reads TGTGCCAGTAGTATGTGGCTCGGGACATCGAACACTGAAGCTTTCTTT. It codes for CASSMWLGTSNTEAFF.

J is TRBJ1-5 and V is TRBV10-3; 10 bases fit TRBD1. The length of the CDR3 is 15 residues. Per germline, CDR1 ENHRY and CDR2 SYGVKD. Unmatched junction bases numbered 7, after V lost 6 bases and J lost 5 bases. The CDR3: CAIRRDRGSDQPQHF. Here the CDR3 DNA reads TGTGCCATCAGAAGGGACAGGGGATCAGATCAGCCCCAGCATTTT.

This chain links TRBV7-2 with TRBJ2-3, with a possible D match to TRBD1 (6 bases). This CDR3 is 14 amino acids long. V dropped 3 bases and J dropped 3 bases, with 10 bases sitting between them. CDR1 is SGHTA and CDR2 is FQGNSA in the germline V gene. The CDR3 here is CASSFRGGTDTQYF. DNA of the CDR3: TGTGCCAGCAGCTTCAGGGGTGGAACAGATACGCAGTATTTT.

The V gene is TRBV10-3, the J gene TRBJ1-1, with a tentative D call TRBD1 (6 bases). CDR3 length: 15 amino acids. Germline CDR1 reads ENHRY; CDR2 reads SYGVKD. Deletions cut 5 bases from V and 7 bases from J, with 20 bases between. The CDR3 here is CAISPYLDRSGEAFF. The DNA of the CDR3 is TGTGCCATCAGTCCTTACCTAGACAGGTCGGGTGAAGCTTTCTTT.